The 2 T cell receptor beta chains listed next were all sequenced from one sample in a study of blood T cell repertoires in COVID-19. Using immunoSEQ multiplex PCR, the repertoire was profiled, and TCRdb retains in-frame clones only, with some absent. The table includes around 250,000 clones, around 83% detected once. Sequencing was done on a sample of peripheral blood. Receptors originate from a man between 18 and 29 years old with active or convalescent COVID-19.

This clone was picked up a small number of times. The genes are TRBV5-1 and TRBJ2-3; the D gene is possibly TRBD1 (6 bases). Trimming took off 0 bases at V and 0 bases at J, with 11 bases between the two ends. CDR1 is SGHRS, CDR2 YFSETQ, per germline. This CDR3 is built from 16 residues. The CDR3 nucleotides read TGCGCCAGCAGCTTGGGGGACACTTCTAGCACAGATACGCAGTATTTT. Translation gives CASSLGDTSSTDTQYF.

The rearrangement uses TRBV24-1 and TRBJ1-2; 7 nucleotides agree with TRBD1. Germline CDR1 and CDR2: KGHDR and SFDVKD. With V trimmed by 7 bases and J by 1 base, 2 bases remained unmatched. CDR3 length: 13 residues. For the CDR3, the DNA is TGTGCCACCAGCCGGGACAGTAACTATGGCTACACCTTC. Translation: CATSRDSNYGYTF.